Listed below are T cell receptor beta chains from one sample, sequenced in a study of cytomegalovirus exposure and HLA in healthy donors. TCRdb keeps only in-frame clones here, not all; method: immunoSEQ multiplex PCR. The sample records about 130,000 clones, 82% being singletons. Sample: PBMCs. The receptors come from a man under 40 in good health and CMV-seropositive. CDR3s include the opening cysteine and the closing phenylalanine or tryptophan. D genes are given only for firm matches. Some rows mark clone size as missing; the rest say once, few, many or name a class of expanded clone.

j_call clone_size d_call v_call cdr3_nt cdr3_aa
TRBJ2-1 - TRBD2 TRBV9 TGTGCCAGCAGCGTATCGGACGGGGGGGCCCGGGGTGAGCAGTTCTTC CASSVSDGGARGEQFF
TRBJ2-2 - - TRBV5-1 TGCGCCAGCAGCGACGACTACCAGGAGCTGTTTTTT CASSDDYQELFF
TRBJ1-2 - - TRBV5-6 TGTGCCAGCAGCTCCGGGGGTGGTGGCTACACCTTC CASSSGGGGYTF
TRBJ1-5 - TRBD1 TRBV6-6 TGTGCCAGCAGTACAGGGGTTGGGGATCAGCCCCAGCATTTT CASSTGVGDQPQHF
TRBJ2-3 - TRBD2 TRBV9 TGTGCCAGCAGCGCGGGGGGGGGAACGGGAGTCACAGATACGCAGTATTTT CASSAGGGTGVTDTQYF
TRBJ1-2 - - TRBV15 TGTGCCACCAGCAGGGGATACGGGCCCACCTCTAGCACCTATGGCTACACCTTC CATSRGYGPTSSTYGYTF
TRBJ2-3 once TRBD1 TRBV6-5 TGTGCCAGCAGTTACTCGCAGGGGGCCCCAGATACGCAGTATTTT CASSYSQGAPDTQYF
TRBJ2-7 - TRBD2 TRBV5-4 TGTGCCAGCAGCCCCGGGGGGGCCGAGCAGTACTTC CASSPGGAEQYF
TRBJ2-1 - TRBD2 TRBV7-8 TGTGCCAGCAGCTGGACTAGCGGGGGTTATGAGCAGTTCTTC CASSWTSGGYEQFF
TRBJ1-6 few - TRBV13 TGTGCCAGCAGCTTACAAAATAATTCACCCCTCCACTTT CASSLQNNSPLHF
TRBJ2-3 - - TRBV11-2 TGTGCCAGCAGCGCCCCGGGTCCCTTCACAGATACGCAGTATTTT CASSAPGPFTDTQYF
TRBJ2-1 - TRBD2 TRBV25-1 TGTGCCAGCAGAGCGGGACTACTGTTCTCGATGCAGTTCTTC CASRAGLLFSMQFF
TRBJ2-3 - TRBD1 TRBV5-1 TGCGCCAGCAGCGCCGGGACAGGGGGCTTTGGAGATACGCAGTATTTT CASSAGTGGFGDTQYF
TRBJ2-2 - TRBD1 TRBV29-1 TGCAGCGTTGAAACGGGACAGCACACCGGGGAGCTGTTTTTT CSVETGQHTGELFF
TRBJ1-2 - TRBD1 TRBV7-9 TGTGCCAGCAGAACGACAGGGTCTGACTATGGCTACACCTTC CASRTTGSDYGYTF
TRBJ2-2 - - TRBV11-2 TGTGCCAGCAGGTACAGGGTCGGCGGCACCGGGGAGCTGTTTTTT CASRYRVGGTGELFF
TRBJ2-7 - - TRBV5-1 TGCGCCAGCAGCTTGGCCCCGGGGACTCAAGGCTACGAGCAGTACTTC CASSLAPGTQGYEQYF
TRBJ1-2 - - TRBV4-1 TGCGCCAGCAGCCCCGGGGACACTTCTAACTATGGCTACACCTTC CASSPGDTSNYGYTF
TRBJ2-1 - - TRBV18 TGTGCCAGCTCACAGCCGGATCGGGGGGCGACGGATGAGCAGTTCTTC CASSQPDRGATDEQFF
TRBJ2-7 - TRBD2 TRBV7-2 TGTGCCAGCAGCCGTGGGACTAGCGAGACTTACGAGCAGTACTTC CASSRGTSETYEQYF
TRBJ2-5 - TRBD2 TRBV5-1 TGCGCCAGCAGCTTGGGAGGCAGGGAGGGAGAGACCCAGTACTTC CASSLGGREGETQYF
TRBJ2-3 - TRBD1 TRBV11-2 TGTGCCAGCAGACACCGGACAGGGTCCCCAGATACGCAGTATTTT CASRHRTGSPDTQYF
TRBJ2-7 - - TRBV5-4 TGTGCCAGCAGCACCTACAGTACCTACGAGCAGTACTTC CASSTYSTYEQYF
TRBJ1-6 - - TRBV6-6 TGTGCCAGCAGTTACGGGCTCTATTCACCCCTCCACTTT CASSYGLYSPLHF
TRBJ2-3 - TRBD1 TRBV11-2 TGTGCCAGCAGCGACCGGGACAGGGGGACAGATACGCAGTATTTT CASSDRDRGTDTQYF
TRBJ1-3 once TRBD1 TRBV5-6 TGTGCCAGCAGCCTTACAGGGGGGATCTCTGGAAACACCATATATTTT CASSLTGGISGNTIYF
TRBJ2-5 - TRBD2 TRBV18 TGTGCCAGCTCAGCGGGACTAGTTCCCGAGACCCAGTACTTC CASSAGLVPETQYF
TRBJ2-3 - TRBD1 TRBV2 TGTGCCAGCAGAGTACAGGGGGCAGGAGATACGCAGTATTTT CASRVQGAGDTQYF
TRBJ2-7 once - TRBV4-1 TGCGCCAGCAGCCAAGGGCGGGCCAGGGGGGAGTTCGAGCAGTACTTC CASSQGRARGEFEQYF
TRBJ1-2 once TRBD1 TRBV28 TGTGCCAGCAGTTCAACCGGGACAGGGAAGGGTGGCTACACCTTC CASSSTGTGKGGYTF
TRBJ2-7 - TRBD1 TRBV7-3 TGTGCCAGCAGCTTAACCGGGACAGGGACCTACGAGCAGTACTTC CASSLTGTGTYEQYF
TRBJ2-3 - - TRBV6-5 TGTGCCAGCAGCGTCTGGGCGGGTGGCACAGATACGCAGTATTTT CASSVWAGGTDTQYF
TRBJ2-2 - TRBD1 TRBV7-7 TGTGCCAGCAGCTTCAGGGCAGGGGGACCCTTTTCGGGGACCGGGGAGCTGTTTTTT CASSFRAGGPFSGTGELFF
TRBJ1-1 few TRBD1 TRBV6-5 TGTGCCAGCAGTTACTCAGGGGGCATGAACACTGAAGCTTTCTTT CASSYSGGMNTEAFF
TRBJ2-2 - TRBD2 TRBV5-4 TGTGCCAGCAGTTCCGGGACTAGCGCCGGGGAGCTGTTTTTT CASSSGTSAGELFF
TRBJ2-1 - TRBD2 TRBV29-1 TGCAGCGTTGGCGGGACTAGCGGGTCCTACAATGAGCAGTTCTTC CSVGGTSGSYNEQFF
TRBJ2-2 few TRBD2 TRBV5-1 TGCGCCAGCAGCTTTTCGGGAGGGCCCACCGGGGAGCTGTTTTTT CASSFSGGPTGELFF
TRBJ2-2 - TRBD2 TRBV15 TGTGCCACCAGCAGAGGAGGCGGGAGAAACACCGGGGAGCTGTTTTTT CATSRGGGRNTGELFF
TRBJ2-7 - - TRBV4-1 TGCGCCAGCAGCCCCGGACAGCTCAGCTCCTACGAGCAGTACTTC CASSPGQLSSYEQYF
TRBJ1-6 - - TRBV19 TGTGCCAGTAGTATGGGGGCCTCCAGTTCACCCCTCCACTTT CASSMGASSSPLHF
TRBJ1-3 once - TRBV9 TGTGCCAGCAGCGTGAGCGGTGGGGATGGAAACACCATATATTTT CASSVSGGDGNTIYF
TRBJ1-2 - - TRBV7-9 TGTGCCAGCAGTCCAGCCGCGGGGGATGCTTACTATGGCTACACCTTC CASSPAAGDAYYGYTF
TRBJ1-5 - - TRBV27 TGTGCCAGCAGTCTACGCGGGAGGGATCATCAGCCCCAGCATTTT CASSLRGRDHQPQHF
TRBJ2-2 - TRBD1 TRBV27 TGTGCCAGCAGTTTCTACCCCCCGGGACAGACGAACACCGGGGAGCTGTTTTTT CASSFYPPGQTNTGELFF
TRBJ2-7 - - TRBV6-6 TGTGCCAGCAGTTACTCGGGGACTGGCTCCTACGAGCAGTACTTC CASSYSGTGSYEQYF
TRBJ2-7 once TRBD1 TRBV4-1 TGCGCCAGCAGCCTCCAGGCGGGACAGGCAACCTACGAGCAGTACTTC CASSLQAGQATYEQYF
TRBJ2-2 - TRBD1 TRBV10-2 TGCGCCAGCAGGACAGGGATCGGAACCGGGGAGCTGTTTTTT CASRTGIGTGELFF
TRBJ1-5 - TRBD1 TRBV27 TGTGCCAGCAGGGCCCCAGGGGGCGGCAATCAGCCCCAGCATTTT CASRAPGGGNQPQHF
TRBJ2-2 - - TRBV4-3 TGCGCCAGCAGCTTGTCCGGGACAAACACCGGGGAGCTGTTTTTT CASSLSGTNTGELFF
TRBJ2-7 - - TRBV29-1 TGCAGCGTTGACAGGGACTACGAGCAGTACTTC CSVDRDYEQYF
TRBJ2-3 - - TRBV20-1 TGCAGTTCGGGTAGTGCAGATACGCAGTATTTT CSSGSADTQYF
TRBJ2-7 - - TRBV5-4 TGTGCCAGCAGCCCCATGGGGGGGGCGTCCTACGAGCAGTACTTC CASSPMGGASYEQYF
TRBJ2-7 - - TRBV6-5 TGTGCCAGCAGACGCGAGAGCGAGCAGTACTTC CASRRESEQYF
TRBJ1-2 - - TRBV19 TGTGCCAGTAGTGAACGAGGGTATGGCTACACCTTC CASSERGYGYTF
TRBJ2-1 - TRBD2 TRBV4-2 TGTGCCAGCAGCCATACTAGCGGGGGGGCGGGTTACAATGAGCAGTTCTTC CASSHTSGGAGYNEQFF
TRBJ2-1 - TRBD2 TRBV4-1 TGCGCCAGCAGCCAAGAGAAAATGGGGACTAGCGGTCAAAGCTCCTACAATGAGCAGTTCTTC CASSQEKMGTSGQSSYNEQFF
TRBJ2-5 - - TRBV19 TGTGCCAGTAGCGCCCGGGGGTGGGAGACCCAGTACTTC CASSARGWETQYF